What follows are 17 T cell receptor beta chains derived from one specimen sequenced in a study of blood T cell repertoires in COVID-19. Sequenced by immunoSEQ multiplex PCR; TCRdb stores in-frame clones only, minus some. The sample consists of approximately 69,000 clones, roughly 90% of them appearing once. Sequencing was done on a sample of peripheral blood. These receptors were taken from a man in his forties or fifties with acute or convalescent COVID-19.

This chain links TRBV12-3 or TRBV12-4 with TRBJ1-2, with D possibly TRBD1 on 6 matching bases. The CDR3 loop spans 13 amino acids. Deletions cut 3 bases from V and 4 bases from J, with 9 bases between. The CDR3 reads CASSLKDSYGYTF. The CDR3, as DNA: TGTGCCAGCAGTTTGAAGGACAGCTATGGCTACACCTTC.

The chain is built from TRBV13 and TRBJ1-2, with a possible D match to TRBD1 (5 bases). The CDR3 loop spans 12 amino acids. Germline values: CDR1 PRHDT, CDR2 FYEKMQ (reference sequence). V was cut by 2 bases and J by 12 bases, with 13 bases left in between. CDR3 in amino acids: CASSLRGGPHTF. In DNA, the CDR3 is TGTGCCAGCAGCTTACGGGGGGGTCCTCACACCTTC.

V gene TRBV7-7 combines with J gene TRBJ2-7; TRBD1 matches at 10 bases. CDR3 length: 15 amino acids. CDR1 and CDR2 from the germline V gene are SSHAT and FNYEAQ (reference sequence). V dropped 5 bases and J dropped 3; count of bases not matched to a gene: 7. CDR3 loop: CASSPPGQGFYEQYF. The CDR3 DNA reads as TGTGCCAGCAGCCCTCCGGGACAGGGGTTCTACGAGCAGTACTTC. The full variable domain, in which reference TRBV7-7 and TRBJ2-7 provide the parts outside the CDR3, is GAGVSQSPRYKVTKRGQDVTLRCDPISSHATLYWYQQALGQGPEFLTYFNYEAQPDKSGLPSDRFSAERPEGSISTLTIQRTEQRDSAMYRCASSPPGQGFYEQYFGPGTRLTVT.

This CDR3 is CASSTGTIKNIQYF. The CDR3 nucleotides read TGCGCCAGCAGCACCGGGACTATCAAAAACATTCAGTACTTC. This chain links TRBV5-1 with TRBJ2-4, with 7 bases identical to TRBD2. V gave up 4 bases and J gave up 3 bases; unmatched junction bases: 4. Per the germline V gene, CDR1 is SGHRS and CDR2 is YFSETQ. This CDR3 contains 14 residues.

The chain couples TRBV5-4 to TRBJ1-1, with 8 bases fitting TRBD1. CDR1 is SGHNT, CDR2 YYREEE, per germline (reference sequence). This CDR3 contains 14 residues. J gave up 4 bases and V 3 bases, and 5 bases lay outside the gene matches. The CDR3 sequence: CASSSGQGGTEAFF. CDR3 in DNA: TGTGCCAGCAGCTCTGGACAGGGAGGCACTGAAGCTTTCTTT.

CDR3 region: CASSVAIAGGPHTGELFF. Written as DNA, the CDR3 is TGTGCCAGCAGCGTAGCTATAGCGGGAGGGCCTCACACCGGGGAGCTGTTTTTT. The chain links TRBV9 to TRBJ2-2; 11 bases align to TRBD2. V lost 0 bases to trimming and J lost 3 bases; unmatched junction nucleotides: 7. The CDR3 spans 18 residues. CDR1 and CDR2 from the germline V gene are SGDLS and YYNGEE.

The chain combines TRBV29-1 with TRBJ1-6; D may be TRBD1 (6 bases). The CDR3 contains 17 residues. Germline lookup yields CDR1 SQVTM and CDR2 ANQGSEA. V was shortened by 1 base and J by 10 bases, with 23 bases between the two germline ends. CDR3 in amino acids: CSVEVAQGQGKQSPLHF. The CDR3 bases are TGCAGCGTTGAAGTGGCTCAGGGCCAGGGGAAGCAATCACCCCTCCACTTT.

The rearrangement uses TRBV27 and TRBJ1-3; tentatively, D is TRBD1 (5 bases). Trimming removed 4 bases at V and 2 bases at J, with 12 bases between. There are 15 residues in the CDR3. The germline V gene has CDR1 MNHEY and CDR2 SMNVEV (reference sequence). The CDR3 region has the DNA TGTGCCAGCAGTTCGGCAGGGCCGCCTGGAAACACCATATATTTT. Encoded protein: CASSSAGPPGNTIYF.

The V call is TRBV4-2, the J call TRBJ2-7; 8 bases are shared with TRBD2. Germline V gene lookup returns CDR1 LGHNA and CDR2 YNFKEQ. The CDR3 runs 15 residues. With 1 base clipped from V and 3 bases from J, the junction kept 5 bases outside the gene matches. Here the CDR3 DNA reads TGTGCCAGCAGCCAAGGACTAGCGCAAAACTACGAGCAGTACTTC. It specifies CASSQGLAQNYEQYF.

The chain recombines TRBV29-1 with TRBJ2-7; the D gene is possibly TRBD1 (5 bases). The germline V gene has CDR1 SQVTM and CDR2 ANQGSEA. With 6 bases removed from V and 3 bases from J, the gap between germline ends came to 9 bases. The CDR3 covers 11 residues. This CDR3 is CSVQRGYEQYF. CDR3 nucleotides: TGCAGCGTCCAAAGGGGCTACGAGCAGTACTTC.

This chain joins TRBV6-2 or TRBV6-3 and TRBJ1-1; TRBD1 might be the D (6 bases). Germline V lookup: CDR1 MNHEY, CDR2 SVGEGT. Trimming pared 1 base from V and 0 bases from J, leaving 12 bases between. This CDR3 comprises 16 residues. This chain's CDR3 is CASSYLLTGLNTEAFF. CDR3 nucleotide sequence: TGTGCCAGCAGTTACTTACTGACAGGTCTGAACACTGAAGCTTTCTTT.

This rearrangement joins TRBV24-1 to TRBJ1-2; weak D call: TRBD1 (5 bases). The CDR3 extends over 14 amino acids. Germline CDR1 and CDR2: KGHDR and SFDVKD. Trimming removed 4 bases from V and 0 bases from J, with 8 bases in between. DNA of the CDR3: TGTGCCACCAGTGAAAGGGGAACTAACTATGGCTACACCTTC. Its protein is CATSERGTNYGYTF.

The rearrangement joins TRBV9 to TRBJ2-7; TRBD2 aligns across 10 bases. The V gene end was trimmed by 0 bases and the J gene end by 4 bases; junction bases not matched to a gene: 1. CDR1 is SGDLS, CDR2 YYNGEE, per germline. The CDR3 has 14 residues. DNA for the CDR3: TGTGCCAGCAGCGTAGCTAGCGGGAGTTACGAGCAGTACTTC. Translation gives CASSVASGSYEQYF.

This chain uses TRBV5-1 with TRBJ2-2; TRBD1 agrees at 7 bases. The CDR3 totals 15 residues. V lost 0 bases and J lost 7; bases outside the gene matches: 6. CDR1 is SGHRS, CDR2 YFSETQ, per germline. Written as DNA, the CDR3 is TGCGCCAGCAGCTTGGCGTTAGGGGGCAACGGGGAGCTGTTTTTT. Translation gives CASSLALGGNGELFF.

CDR3 sequence: CASSRAVSSGRNEQFF. DNA of the CDR3: TGTGCCAGCAGCCGGGCGGTGAGTTCGGGGAGGAATGAGCAGTTCTTC. This rearrangement joins TRBV14 to TRBJ2-1, with D perhaps TRBD2 (6 bases). Germline V gene lookup returns CDR1 SGHDN and CDR2 FVKESK. The CDR3 length is 16 residues. Deletions cut 4 bases from V and 7 bases from J, with 20 bases between.

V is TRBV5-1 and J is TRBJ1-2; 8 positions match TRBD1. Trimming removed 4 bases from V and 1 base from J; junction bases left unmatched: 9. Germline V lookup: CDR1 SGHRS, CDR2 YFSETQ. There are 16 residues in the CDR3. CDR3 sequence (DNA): TGCGCCAGCAGCCCGAGGGGACAGGTCTTTAACTATGGCTACACCTTC. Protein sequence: CASSPRGQVFNYGYTF.

In DNA form, the CDR3 reads TGTGCCAGCATCTTGACCGGGGACACTGAAGCTTTCTTT. Translating gives CASILTGDTEAFF. The V gene is TRBV7-9, the J gene TRBJ1-1; D is undetermined. The ends were cut back, 7 bases at V and 3 bases at J, with 12 bases in the middle. Germline V gives CDR1 SEHNR, CDR2 FQNEAQ (reference sequence). This CDR3 comprises 13 residues.